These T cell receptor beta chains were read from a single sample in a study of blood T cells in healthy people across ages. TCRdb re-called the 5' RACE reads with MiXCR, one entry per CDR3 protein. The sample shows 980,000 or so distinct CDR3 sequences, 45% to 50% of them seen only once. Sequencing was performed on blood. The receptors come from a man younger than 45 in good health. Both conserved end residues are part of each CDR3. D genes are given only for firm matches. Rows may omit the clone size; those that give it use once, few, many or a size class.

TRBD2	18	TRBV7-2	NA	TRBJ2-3	CASSLGLAGSQGTDTQYF	TGTGCCAGCAGCTTAGGACTAGCGGGGTCTCAGGGCACAGATACGCAGTATTTT
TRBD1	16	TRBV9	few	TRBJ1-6	CASSSTGDSLYSPLHF	TGTGCCAGCAGCTCAACAGGGGACTCGTTGTATTCACCCCTCCACTTT
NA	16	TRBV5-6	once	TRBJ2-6	CASSSTTSSGANVLTF	TGTGCCAGCAGCTCAACCACGAGCTCTGGGGCCAACGTCCTGACTTTC
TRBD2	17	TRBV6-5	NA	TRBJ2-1	CASSYSISGGPFYEQFF	TGTGCCAGCAGTTACTCGATCAGCGGGGGGCCCTTCTATGAGCAGTTCTTC
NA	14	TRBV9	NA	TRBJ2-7	CASSAGHSVYEQYF	TGTGCCAGCAGCGCGGGACACAGTGTCTACGAGCAGTACTTC
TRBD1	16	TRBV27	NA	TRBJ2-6	CASSWTGTSGANVQTF	TGTGCCAGCAGTTGGACAGGGACCTCGGGGGCCAACGTCCAGACTTTC
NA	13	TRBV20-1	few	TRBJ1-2	CSARGGTVSGYTF	TGCAGTGCTAGAGGGGGGACGGTTTCGGGCTACACCTTC
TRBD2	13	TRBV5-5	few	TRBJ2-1	CASSLEWGGEQFF	TGTGCCAGCAGCTTGGAGTGGGGGGGTGAGCAGTTCTTC
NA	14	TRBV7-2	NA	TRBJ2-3	CASSLESRVDTQYF	TGTGCCAGCAGCTTAGAGAGTAGGGTAGATACGCAGTATTTT
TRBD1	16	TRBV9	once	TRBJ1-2	CASSDGTGGEKNGYTF	TGTGCCAGCAGCGACGGGACAGGGGGAGAAAAAAATGGCTACACCTTC
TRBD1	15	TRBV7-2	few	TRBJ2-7	CASSSYGTGADEQYF	TGTGCCAGCAGCTCTTACGGGACAGGGGCAGACGAGCAGTACTTC
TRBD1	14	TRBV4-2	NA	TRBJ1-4	CASRTGTGNEKLFF	TGTGCCAGCAGAACCGGGACAGGGAACGAAAAACTGTTTTTT
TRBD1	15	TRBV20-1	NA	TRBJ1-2	CSARTRTGGAGGYTF	TGCAGTGCTAGAACACGGACAGGGGGCGCGGGTGGCTACACCTTC